The 18 T cell receptor beta chains listed next were all sequenced from one sample in a study of cytomegalovirus exposure and HLA in healthy donors. Here immunoSEQ multiplex PCR was the method, and the copy in TCRdb shows in-frame clones only, minus some. The sample has 200,000 to 300,000 clones, around 86% seen once. Sequencing used PBMCs. The receptors shown here come from a young woman in good health and CMV-seropositive.

About this clone: The sample holds other DNA sequences that translate to the same CDR3. This chain joins TRBV5-1 and TRBJ2-5; D gene ambiguous. V lost 2 bases and J 4 bases, leaving 3 bases between the germline ends. The CDR3 consists of 11 residues. Germline lookup yields CDR1 SGHRS and CDR2 YFSETQ. CDR3 nucleotides: TGCGCCAGCAGCTTCGGAGAGACCCAGTACTTC. It yields the protein CASSFGETQYF.

The J gene is TRBJ2-7, the V gene TRBV18; tentative D call: TRBD1 (6 bases). The V end lost 1 base, the J end lost 3 bases, and 13 bases lay between the germline ends. There are 15 residues in the CDR3. Germline-derived CDR1 and CDR2 are KGHSH and LQKENI. The CDR3 nucleotides are TGTGCCAGCTCACCACGCTCCGGGACAATCTACGAGCAGTACTTC. Its protein is CASSPRSGTIYEQYF.

This chain links TRBV7-9 with TRBJ2-5; D is perhaps TRBD1 (5 bases). The CDR3 length is 14 residues. Germline V gene sequence: CDR1 SEHNR, CDR2 FQNEAQ (reference sequence). Trimming removed 0 bases at V and 5 bases at J, with 10 bases between. CDR3 region: CASSLAKAGETQYF. The CDR3, as DNA: TGTGCCAGCAGCTTAGCCAAGGCAGGGGAGACCCAGTACTTC.

This clone was found once. The chain has TRBV6-5 and TRBJ1-3; D unclear. CDR3 length equals 14 residues. CDR1 is MNHEY, CDR2 SVGAGI, per germline. V lost 2 bases and J lost 0, with 5 bases in between. CDR3 nucleotides: TGTGCCAGCAGTTACGAGGGCTCTGGAAACACCATATATTTT. It yields the protein CASSYEGSGNTIYF.

This sequence joins TRBV27 and TRBJ1-2; 9 nucleotides match TRBD1. CDR3 length equals 16 residues. In germline, CDR1 is MNHEY, CDR2 SMNVEV (reference sequence). Trimming cost V 5 bases and J 6 bases; bases outside gene matches: 13. The CDR3 DNA sequence: TGTGCCAGCAGTCCCCTACCGGTGGACAGGGGTGATGGCTACACCTTC. Translation: CASSPLPVDRGDGYTF.

The chain joins TRBV6-1 to TRBJ2-7; the D is unclear. CDR1 and CDR2 (germline): MNHNS, SASEGT. This CDR3 is 13 amino acids long. The germline V and J ends were trimmed by 3 bases and 6 bases, with 12 bases remaining between them. The CDR3 loop is CASSDIRSGEQYF. CDR3 nucleotides: TGTGCCAGCAGTGATATCCGGTCGGGCGAGCAGTACTTC.

The genes are TRBV27 and TRBJ1-5, with 9 bases fitting TRBD1. The V gene's germline CDR1 is MNHEY and CDR2 SMNVEV (reference sequence). This CDR3 has 16 residues. V trimming: 6 bases; J trimming: 1 base; junction bases outside the gene matches: 7. CDR3 loop: CASRLGTGRSNQPQHF. The CDR3 DNA follows: TGTGCCAGCAGACTTGGGACAGGGAGAAGCAATCAGCCCCAGCATTTT.

This clone showed up just a few times. V gene TRBV2 combines with J gene TRBJ1-4, with TRBD1 as a possible D gene (6 bases). This CDR3 is 15 amino acids long. Between the trimmed V and J ends, which lost 2 bases and 8 bases, there was a span of 15 bases. Germline assignment: CDR1 SNHLY and CDR2 FYNNEI. CDR3 DNA sequence: TGTGCCAGCAGTGAATTCAGGGGCAAGGGCGAAAAACTGTTTTTT. Translated, it gives CASSEFRGKGEKLFF.

The J gene is TRBJ1-1, the V gene TRBV5-6; 11 nucleotides match TRBD1. The CDR3 is made up of 16 amino acids. From germline, CDR1 is SGHDT and CDR2 YYEEEE. Trimming removed 4 bases from V and 3 bases from J; junction bases left unmatched: 8. The CDR3, as DNA: TGTGCCAGCAGCCGGACAGGGGGCGAAGTTTACACTGAAGCTTTCTTT. This gives the protein CASSRTGGEVYTEAFF.

The V gene is TRBV7-9, the J gene TRBJ2-2, with 12 positions matching TRBD1. Germline loops: CDR1 SEHNR, CDR2 FQNEAQ (reference sequence). The V segment lost 5 bases and the J segment 7 bases; nucleotides outside the gene matches: 8. The CDR3 sequence is 16 residues long. CDR3 sequence: CASSPWDRGQFGELFF. CDR3 coding DNA: TGTGCCAGCAGCCCCTGGGACAGGGGGCAATTCGGGGAGCTGTTTTTT.

The gene calls are TRBV9 and TRBJ2-1; the D is unclear. The ends were cut back, 6 bases at V and 5 bases at J, with 18 bases in the middle. The CDR3 consists of 15 residues. CDR1 is SGDLS and CDR2 is YYNGEE in the germline V gene. The CDR3 DNA reads as TGTGCCAGCAAGAGGAGCCTTCTAGAGGACAATGAGCAGTTCTTC. Protein product: CASKRSLLEDNEQFF. The variable domain in full, with the rest retrieved from reference TRBV9 and TRBJ2-1, is DSGVTQTPKHLITATGQRVTLRCSPRSGDLSVYWYQQSLDQGLQFLIQYYNGEERAKGNILERFSAQQFPDLHSELNLSSLELGDSALYFCASKRSLLEDNEQFFGPGTRLTVL.

The chain combines TRBV5-4 with TRBJ2-7, with 9 bases identical to TRBD1. Losses at the gene ends were 2 bases for V and 2 bases for J; bases not matched to a gene: 8. The CDR3 is made up of 16 amino acids. Germline V CDR1 and CDR2: SGHNT, YYREEE (reference sequence). CDR3 in DNA: TGTGCCAGCAGCTTACTAATTGGGGACAGGGCCTACGAGCAGTACTTC. Translating it yields CASSLLIGDRAYEQYF.

J is TRBJ1-2 and V is TRBV28; the D gene is possibly TRBD1 (5 bases). Deletions cut 5 bases from V and 0 bases from J, with 13 bases between. The CDR3 covers 15 residues. Germline V lookup: CDR1 MDHEN, CDR2 SYDVKM. CDR3 nucleotides: TGTGCCAGCAGTCCACCAGGGACTACTAACTATGGCTACACCTTC. It encodes CASSPPGTTNYGYTF.

This clone showed up just once. The rearrangement links TRBV6-5 to TRBJ2-7, with a possible D match to TRBD2 (7 bases). Germline V gene data show CDR1 as MNHEY and CDR2 as SVGAGI. The CDR3 loop spans 11 amino acids. V was shortened by 6 bases and J by 11 bases, with 14 bases between the two germline ends. The CDR3 nucleotides read TGTGCCAGCAGCACAGGGAGGGGTGAGTACTTC. Its protein product is CASSTGRGEYF.

This chain joins TRBV7-6 and TRBJ2-1; the match to TRBD2 covers 7 bases. The CDR3 is 11 residues long. Germline values: CDR1 SGHVS, CDR2 FNYEAQ. Germline trimming cut 4 bases from V and 10 bases from J; bases unmatched to any gene: 1. CDR3: CASSSRGEQFF. As DNA, the CDR3 is TGTGCCAGCAGCTCGCGGGGGGAGCAGTTCTTC.

The chain recombines TRBV18 with TRBJ1-4; no clear D. CDR3 length: 14 residues. Germline-derived CDR1 and CDR2 are KGHSH and LQKENI. V was cut by 3 bases and J by 8 bases, with 13 bases left in between. CDR3 region: CASSPERLGEKLFF. The CDR3 nucleotides are TGTGCCAGCTCACCGGAAAGACTAGGGGAAAAACTGTTTTTT. The full variable domain, completed using reference TRBV18 and TRBJ1-4, is NAGVMQNPRHLVRRRGQEARLRCSPMKGHSHVYWYRQLPEEGLKFMVYLQKENIIDESGMPKERFSAEFPKEGPSILRIQQVVRGDSAAYFCASSPERLGEKLFFGSGTQLSVL.

The J gene is TRBJ2-7, the V gene TRBV4-1; 9 nucleotides match TRBD2. CDR3 length equals 15 residues. CDR1 MGHRA and CDR2 YSYEKL come from the germline V gene. The V and J ends lost 1 base and 5 bases, in that order; junction bases with no gene match: 6. CDR3: CASSQVLAGVNEQYF. The DNA of the CDR3 is TGCGCCAGCAGCCAAGTTTTAGCGGGAGTAAACGAGCAGTACTTC.

The J gene is TRBJ1-2, the V gene TRBV7-8, with D perhaps TRBD1 (6 bases). This CDR3 contains 14 residues. Between the trimmed V and J ends, which lost 1 base and 0 bases, there was a span of 6 bases. CDR1 is SGHVS and CDR2 is FQNEAQ in the germline V gene. The CDR3 DNA reads TGTGCCAGCAGCTTAGAGGGGGCTAACTATGGCTACACCTTC. This gives the protein CASSLEGANYGYTF. The complete variable domain, with remaining parts taken from reference TRBV7-8 and TRBJ1-2, reads GAGVSQSPRYKVAKRGQDVALRCDPISGHVSLFWYQQALGQGPEFLTYFQNEAQLDKSGLPSDRFFAERPEGSVSTLKIQRTQQEDSAVYLCASSLEGANYGYTFGSGTRLTVV.